This record covers a single T cell receptor beta chain. Its antigen is not known. This sample is drawn from a study of T cells after yellow fever vaccination. Regarding the study as a whole: Subsequent booster samples again held most clones from primary vaccination (96% CD4, 85% to 90% CD8). A faster peak, day 5 versus 15, was reached by the weaker secondary response.

Template switching with 5'RACE generated the TCR cDNA and added a universal primer site and UMIs. One entry per CDR3 protein, called by TCRdb with MiXCR from the 5' RACE reads. The table has some 300,000 distinct CDR3 sequences, around 8.1% seen once. V dropped 6 bases and J dropped 7; count of bases not matched to a gene: 4. Germline assignment: CDR1 SGHAT and CDR2 FQNNGV. The CDR3 sequence is 14 residues long. V and J are TRBV11-2 and TRBJ2-1, with 12 positions matching TRBD1. The sequence derives from a man younger than 30 who received the YFV17D yellow fever vaccine. Sequenced here: PBMCs, sampled approximately 40 days after the first yellow fever vaccination. The CDR3 nucleotides are TGTGCCAGCAGGGGACAGGGGGCTGATAATGAGCAGTTCTTC. Its translation: CASRGQGADNEQFF.